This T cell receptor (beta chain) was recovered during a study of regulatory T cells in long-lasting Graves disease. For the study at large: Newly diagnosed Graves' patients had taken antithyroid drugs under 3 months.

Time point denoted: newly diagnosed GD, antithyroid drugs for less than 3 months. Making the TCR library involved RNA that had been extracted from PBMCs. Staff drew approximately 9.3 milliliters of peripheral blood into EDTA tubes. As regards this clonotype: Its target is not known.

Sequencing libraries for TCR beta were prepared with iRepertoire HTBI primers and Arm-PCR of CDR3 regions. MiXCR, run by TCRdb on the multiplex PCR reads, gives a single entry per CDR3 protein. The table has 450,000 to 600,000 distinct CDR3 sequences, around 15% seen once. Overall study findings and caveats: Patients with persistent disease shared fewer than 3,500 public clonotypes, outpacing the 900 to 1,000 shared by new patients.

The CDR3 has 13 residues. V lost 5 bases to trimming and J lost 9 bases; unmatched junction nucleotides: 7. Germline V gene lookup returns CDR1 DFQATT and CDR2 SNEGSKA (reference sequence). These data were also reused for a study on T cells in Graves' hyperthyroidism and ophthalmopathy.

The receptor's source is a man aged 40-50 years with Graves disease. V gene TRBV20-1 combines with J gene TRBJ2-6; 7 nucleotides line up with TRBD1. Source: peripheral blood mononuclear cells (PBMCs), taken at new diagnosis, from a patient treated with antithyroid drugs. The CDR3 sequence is CSAGAGTVNVLTF. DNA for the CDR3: TGCAGTGCTGGGGCCGGGACAGTCAACGTCCTGACTTTC.